This T cell receptor beta chain was observed in a study of blood T cell repertoires in COVID-19. Authors' analysis steps: Reference gene primer amplification gave estimated nucleated cell counts. Only in-frame clones appear in the TCRdb table, and some are missing; sequencing was by immunoSEQ multiplex PCR. V and J calls and clone size come straight from that table; D and trimming were deduced from the DNA. This sample has around 100,000 clones, with around nine tenths found just once. Germline assignment: CDR1 SGHNT and CDR2 YENEEA. The V gene lost 1 base and the J gene lost 7 bases, with 8 bases spanning the gap. The CDR3 runs 13 residues.

Material for sequencing was peripheral blood. The rearrangement uses TRBV11-3 and TRBJ2-1; D remains unclear. This clonotype was obtained from a man aged 45-65 years with acute or convalescent COVID-19. As DNA, the CDR3 is TGTGCCAGCAGCTTAGGGCGGATAAATGAGCAGTTCTTC. Amino acids: CASSLGRINEQFF.